The present TCR beta chain was sequenced within a study of vaccination effects on CD4 cells after COVID-19. Whole-study results and caveats: In the late period after vaccination, infection- and vaccine-induced clones contracted markedly. There were few convalescent patients in the study and no early post-infection timepoints.

This clone came up once. Its cognate antigen is unknown. Some clones are missing from TCRdb's copy, which holds only in-frame ones; the method was immunoSEQ multiplex PCR. The repertoire consists of roughly 63,000 clones, with roughly 76% occurring once and the leading ten covering less than 4%. Trimming cost V 4 bases and J 2 bases, with 12 bases left between them. This CDR3 has 15 amino acids. Germline CDR1 and CDR2: KGHDR and SFDVKD. Before sequencing took place, the ViraFEST assay used viral peptide pools to expand antigen-specific CD4+ T cells. A roughly ten-day culture period preceded the isolation of CD4+ T cells. Previously uninfected by SARS-CoV-2, the vaccine recipients also showed negative nucleocapsid antibodies. Cultures used 2 million to 2.5 million PBMC per well, about 10 IU/ml IL-2 and around 9.5 ug/ml peptides.

This receptor was obtained from a human donor who received a COVID-19 vaccine. The chain combines TRBV24-1 with TRBJ2-3, with D possibly TRBD2 on 5 matching bases. The sequencing here drew on CD4+ T cells from PBMCs cultured with HCoV-OC43 spike peptides, taken before COVID-19 vaccination. As to subset: HCoV-OC43 spike overlapping peptide pool stimulation. The CDR3 here is CATSDSGLLTDTQYF. Here the CDR3 DNA reads TGTGCCACCAGTGACTCTGGACTCCTCACAGATACGCAGTATTTT.